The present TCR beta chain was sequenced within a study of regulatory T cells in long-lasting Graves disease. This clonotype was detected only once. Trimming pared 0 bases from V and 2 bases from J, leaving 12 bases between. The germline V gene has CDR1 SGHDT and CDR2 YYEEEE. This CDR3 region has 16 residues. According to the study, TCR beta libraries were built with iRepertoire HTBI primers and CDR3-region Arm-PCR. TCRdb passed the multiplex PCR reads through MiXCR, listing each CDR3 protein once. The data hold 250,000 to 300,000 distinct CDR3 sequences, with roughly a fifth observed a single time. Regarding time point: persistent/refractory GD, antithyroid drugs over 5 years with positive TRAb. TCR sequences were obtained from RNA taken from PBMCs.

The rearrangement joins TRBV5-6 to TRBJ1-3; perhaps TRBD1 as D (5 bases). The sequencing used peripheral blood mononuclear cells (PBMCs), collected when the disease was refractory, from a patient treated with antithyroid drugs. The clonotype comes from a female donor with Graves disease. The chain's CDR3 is CASSLEPQGAGNTIYF. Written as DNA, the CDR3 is TGTGCCAGCAGCTTGGAACCCCAGGGAGCTGGAAACACCATATATTTT.